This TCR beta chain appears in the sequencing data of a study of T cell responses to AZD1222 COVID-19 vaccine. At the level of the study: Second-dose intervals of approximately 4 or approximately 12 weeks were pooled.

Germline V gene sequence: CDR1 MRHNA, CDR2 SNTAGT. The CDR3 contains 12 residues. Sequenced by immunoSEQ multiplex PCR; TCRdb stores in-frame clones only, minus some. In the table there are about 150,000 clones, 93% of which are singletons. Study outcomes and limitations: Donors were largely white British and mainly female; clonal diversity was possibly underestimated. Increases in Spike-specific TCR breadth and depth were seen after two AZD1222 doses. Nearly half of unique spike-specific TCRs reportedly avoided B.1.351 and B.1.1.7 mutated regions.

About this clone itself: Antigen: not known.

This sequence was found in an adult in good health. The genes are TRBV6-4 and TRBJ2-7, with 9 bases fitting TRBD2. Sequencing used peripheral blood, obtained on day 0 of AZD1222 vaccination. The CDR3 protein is CLLPAGGYEQYF. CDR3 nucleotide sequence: TGTCTCCTACCGGCGGGGGGGTACGAGCAGTACTTC.